This TCR beta chain was documented in a study of blood T cell repertoires in COVID-19. Study in general: Acute and convalescent COVID-19 samples came from the United States, Italy and Spain. The analysed material was cDNA or gDNA that came from T cells, B-cell-depleted T cells, or PBMCs.

In the source study's methods: Amplified reference gene primers provided the basis for estimating nucleated cell counts. Measured with immunoSEQ multiplex PCR; TCRdb has only the in-frame clones, and not every one. Clone size and the V and J calls come from that table; the DNA yielded D and trimming. The sample includes some 220,000 clones, around 80% of them seen just once. V lost 10 bases, J lost 0 bases, and 13 bases lay in between. The CDR3 loop spans 13 amino acids. Germline V gives CDR1 MNHNY, CDR2 SVGAGI (reference sequence). The chain recombines TRBV6-6 with TRBJ2-7; maybe TRBD1 (6 bases). Sequenced: peripheral blood. This receptor was identified in an elderly woman with active or convalescent COVID-19. DNA of the CDR3: TGTGCCACCGAGACAGGAAGCTCCTACGAGCAGTACTTC. This sequence encodes CATETGSSYEQYF.